This T cell receptor (beta chain) originates from a study of blood T cells in healthy people across ages (dated by TCRdb to between 2015 and 2017). Broadly, across the study: In model experiments, template switching captured about one uniquely barcoded TCR beta cDNA molecule for every two T cells. The study measured age-related changes in TCR beta repertoire diversity using deep sequencing normalized with unique cDNA molecular identifiers. The donors were split into four age groups: young (average 16 years), middle-aged (roughly 42), aged (roughly 65) and long-lived (under 90). The study analyzed two additional independent replicas of 1 million unique cDNA reads from the same blood draw for two donors, one aged 18 to 30 and one aged 80 or older.

The CDR1 and CDR2 encoded by the germline V gene are MNHEY and SVGEGT. The CDR3 covers 16 residues, taking in both the cysteine and the phenylalanine. Of the read, only the CDR3 DNA is kept; its 48 bases are in frame from base 1. The V and J ends are trimmed by 2 bases and 0 bases, leaving 13 bases between them. A word on this clonotype: The antigen it binds to is not known. Base quality data are lacking; no much larger clone is found one base away.

The donors were 40 or so Caucasian individuals from Russia, aged about 6 to 95 years, who were systemically healthy. Ten milliliters of peripheral blood were collected from each donor into EDTA-treated Vacutainer tubes. Ficoll-Paque density-gradient centrifugation was used to isolate PBMCs, with at least 7 million per sample. Trizol reagent was used to extract total RNA from the PBMCs, yielding at least 5.5 micrograms per sample. For every donor, flow cytometry on a PBMC aliquot measured the percentage of naive CD45RAhigh/CD27high T cells. Library prep was done by 5' RACE. These reads were obtained on an Illumina HiSeq 2500. A second about 7 to 11 cycle PCR used a sample-barcoded 5' primer and a J-beta primer mix. A template-switch 5' adaptor carrying 12 random nucleotides introduced a unique molecular identifier onto each TCR beta cDNA molecule. Each sample yielded at least 3 million CDR3-containing paired-end reads. The Mint cDNA synthesis kit, primed by a TRBC-specific oligonucleotide, was used to synthesize first-strand cDNA from all RNA. Following uracil-DNA glycosylase treatment, a first 18-cycle PCR with universal primers M1SS and BC2_uni_R was performed on all cDNA. From the authors' description of their analysis: Each sample was normalized by randomly selecting 1 million high-quality reads, each carrying a distinct molecular identifier. Instead of being binned into consensus sequences, reads that shared molecular identifiers were thrown out. MiTCR, with a Q25 quality threshold and the strictest error-elimination algorithm, was used for CDR3 identification, clonotype clustering and error correction. A nonparametric unseen species model using Euler transformation provided a lower-bound estimate of total TCR beta diversity. TCRdb's own reprocessing of the public reads used fastp at Q25 and MiXCR and kept productive beta chains. One record per CDR3 amino acid sequence lists the most common genes and DNA. Clone size and V and J calls follow TCRdb, not the original study. Recorded for this sample are roughly 700,000 distinct CDR3 sequences; 20% to 30% of them occurred a single time. Of the sample, more than 7.5% falls within the top ten clones.

General conclusions and limits of the study: Because the CMV infection status of the donors was unknown, age-related changes in expanded clonotypes may potentially have been confounded. Since profiling was done on bulk unsorted PBMCs, naive and antigen-experienced compartments could not be conclusively compared. Observed TCR beta diversity per million T cells fell roughly linearly with age, and a significant reduction was already apparent by age roughly 40. Compared with the aged group, the long-lived group had more naive CD4+ T cells, fewer expanded clones and increased TCR diversity, a pattern suggesting age selection. There was a strong correlation between observed TCR beta diversity and the percentage of naive T cells measured by flow cytometry. Total diversity estimates from one million sequenced T cells were considered lower bounds and underestimates.

The sample was also reused in another study, on T cells of mothers and their children. The second study, in turn, reports: The donors were nine systemically healthy Caucasian individuals, made up of three mothers and their six children. cDNA synthesis used all of the extracted RNA, with approximately 1.4 ug of RNA in each 15 ul reaction. In the second PCR, sample barcodes and 2-4 random nucleotides were introduced via the M1S primer. Over 8.5 million TCR beta CDR3 reads were obtained for each mother, and 2.5 million to 3 million reads were obtained for each child. Thymic selection similarly shapes TCR recombination output in related and unrelated pairs, with minor effect from inherited differences. Normalized repertoire overlap was always slightly but never significantly higher in related than unrelated mother-child pairs. With a sensitivity of about 100 clones per million clonotypes, no persistent microchimeric T cell clones were detected. In the study, deep NGS was used to compare the TCR beta repertoires of mothers and children, and features distinguishing related mother-child pairs from unrelated individuals were sought. Mothers averaged 40 +/- 4 years of age and children averaged around 10 +/- 4 years. After adapters were ligated using NEBNext reagents, the libraries underwent 100+100 nt paired-end sequencing on an Illumina HiSeq 2000. Mother and child libraries were prepared a month apart and sequenced in separate runs to prevent cross-contamination. Between about 500,000 and 2,100,000 distinct TCR beta clonotypes were identified per donor. Naive TCR beta clonotypes were estimated from low-frequency clonotypes matched to each donor's FACS-determined naive share, without sorting.

The receptor comes from a boy aged 5-17 years in good health. Sequencing was performed on blood. Recombination linked TRBV6-2 or TRBV6-3 to TRBJ1-2; too little of a D gene remains to name it. The nucleotides read TGTGCCAGCAGTTACAGGCCGGGAAGGGCTAACTATGGCTACACCTTC. This sequence encodes CASSYRPGRANYGYTF.